This entry lists 23 T cell receptor beta chains sequenced from one sample in a study of cytomegalovirus exposure and HLA in healthy donors. The study ran its PCR with 60 Vbeta and 13 Jbeta primers. Assay: immunoSEQ multiplex PCR; the TCRdb copy retains only in-frame clones and omits some. This table holds 150,000 to 200,000 clones, over 70% found once. Material for sequencing was PBMCs. These receptors were obtained from a young man in good health and CMV-seropositive.

The chain is built from TRBV11-2 and TRBJ2-3; D might be TRBD2 (6 bases). Germline V gene lookup returns CDR1 SGHAT and CDR2 FQNNGV. This CDR3 has 18 residues. The germline V and J ends were trimmed by 3 bases and 0 bases, with 19 bases remaining between them. This CDR3 reads CASSFVVRLAASTDTQYF. For the CDR3, the DNA is TGTGCCAGCAGCTTTGTCGTTAGGTTAGCGGCGAGCACAGATACGCAGTATTTT.

The genes are TRBV9 and TRBJ2-5; 7 bases map to TRBD1. The tail of the sequence fits TRBJ2-7 better, so the J call may be wrong. Germline-derived CDR1 and CDR2 are SGDLS and YYNGEE. The CDR3 has 15 residues. CDR3 DNA: TGTGCCAGCAGCGTAGCTGGGCAGGGGGCCTACGAGCAGTACTTC. Encoded protein: CASSVAGQGAYEQYF.

The chain recombines TRBV7-9 with TRBJ2-7; the D gene is possibly TRBD1 (6 bases). The CDR3 covers 16 residues. V was clipped by 4 bases and J by 2 bases, with 18 bases between them. The germline V gene has CDR1 SEHNR and CDR2 FQNEAQ (reference sequence). The chain's CDR3 is CASSSPTGITAYEQYF. The CDR3 nucleotides read TGTGCCAGCAGCTCCCCAACAGGGATAACCGCCTACGAGCAGTACTTC. Combining the CDR3 with reference TRBV7-9 and TRBJ2-7 gives the whole variable domain DTGVSQNPRHKITKRGQNVTFRCDPISEHNRLYWYRQTLGQGPEFLTYFQNEAQLEKSRLLSDRFSAERPKGSFSTLEIQRTEQGDSAMYLCASSSPTGITAYEQYFGPGTRLTVT.

The chain recombines TRBV29-1 with TRBJ2-5; 10 bases map to TRBD2. Germline V lookup: CDR1 SQVTM, CDR2 ANQGSEA. V lost 5 bases and J lost 5; bases outside the gene matches: 5. This CDR3 is built from 13 residues. The CDR3 loop reads CSVRSSGGETQYF. In nucleotides, the CDR3 is TGCAGCGTTCGTTCTAGCGGGGGTGAGACCCAGTACTTC.

This rearrangement joins TRBV10-3 to TRBJ2-7; 10 positions match TRBD1. J lost 1 base, V lost 5 bases, and 5 bases had no gene match. The CDR3 contains 15 residues. The germline CDR1 and CDR2 sequences are ENHRY and SYGVKD. CDR3 sequence: CAISQDRGQSYEQYF. The CDR3 DNA reads as TGTGCCATCAGTCAAGACAGGGGGCAATCCTACGAGCAGTACTTC.

The rearrangement links TRBV5-1 to TRBJ2-7; TRBD1 might be the D (6 bases). There are 14 residues in the CDR3. Per germline, CDR1 SGHRS and CDR2 YFSETQ. Between the trimmed V and J ends, which lost 0 bases and 2 bases, there was a span of 9 bases. CDR3 sequence: CASSLDRVTYEQYF. CDR3 in DNA: TGCGCCAGCAGCTTGGACAGGGTGACCTACGAGCAGTACTTC.

The chain uses TRBV29-1 and TRBJ1-4; D is uncertain. CDR1 SQVTM and CDR2 ANQGSEA come from the germline V gene. The CDR3 totals 13 residues. The V gene lost 4 bases and the J gene lost 6 bases, with 12 bases spanning the gap. CDR3 amino acids: CSVAGQDYEKLFF. The CDR3, as DNA: TGCAGCGTTGCGGGCCAGGACTATGAAAAACTGTTTTTT.

The V gene is TRBV6-1, the J gene TRBJ1-2; TRBD1 aligns across 7 bases. V lost 6 bases to trimming and J lost 8 bases; unmatched junction nucleotides: 9. The CDR3 extends over 13 amino acids. CDR1 is MNHNS and CDR2 is SASEGT in the germline V gene. This CDR3 reads CASSSTDRVGYTF. For the CDR3, the DNA is TGTGCCAGCAGCTCCACTGACAGGGTAGGCTACACCTTC.

The chain carries TRBV6-6 and TRBJ2-2; D remains ambiguous. This CDR3 is 14 amino acids long. Trimming took 5 bases from V and 0 from J, leaving 7 bases between them. In germline, CDR1 is MNHNY, CDR2 SVGAGI (reference sequence). CDR3 sequence (DNA): TGTGCCAGCAGTCCTTCTCCGAACACCGGGGAGCTGTTTTTT. It codes for CASSPSPNTGELFF.

This clone was counted a single time. DNA for the CDR3: TGTGCCACCAGCAGAGCCCCGGGGGAGGTGAACACTGAAGCTTTCTTT. It codes for CATSRAPGEVNTEAFF. The rearrangement links TRBV15 to TRBJ1-1, with a tentative D call TRBD1 (5 bases). This CDR3 region has 16 residues. Per germline, CDR1 LNHNV and CDR2 YYDKDF (reference sequence). With 1 base removed from V and 0 bases from J, the gap between germline ends came to 12 bases.

The chain combines TRBV30 with TRBJ2-4; D is perhaps TRBD1 (5 bases). V was clipped by 3 bases and J by 12 bases, with 18 bases between them. The CDR3 consists of 13 residues. Germline V gene lookup returns CDR1 GTSNPN and CDR2 SVGIG (reference sequence). The chain's CDR3 is CAWSSPPGPRQYF. The CDR3 nucleotides read TGTGCCTGGAGCTCACCCCCAGGGCCCCGTCAGTACTTC.

This clone was detected only once. This chain uses TRBV4-1 with TRBJ1-6; perhaps TRBD1 as D (6 bases). Germline V gives CDR1 MGHRA, CDR2 YSYEKL. V lost 4 bases and J lost 9, with 19 bases in between. This CDR3 contains 16 residues. The CDR3 DNA reads as TGCGCCAGCAGCCTCCACGGACAGCGGAAGGGTTCACCCCTCCACTTT. As protein: CASSLHGQRKGSPLHF.

This clone was detected once. The rearrangement uses TRBV7-9 and TRBJ2-2, with D perhaps TRBD2 (6 bases). Germline CDR1 and CDR2: SEHNR and FQNEAQ (reference sequence). V was pared by 5 bases and J by 4 bases, with 14 bases between. The CDR3 contains 15 residues. CDR3 residues: CASSRTGGPTGELFF. CDR3 nucleotides: TGTGCCAGCAGCAGGACCGGAGGGCCCACCGGGGAGCTGTTTTTT.

The V and J genes are TRBV6-1 and TRBJ1-6; 10 bases map to TRBD1. The V and J ends lost 5 bases and 9 bases, in that order; junction bases with no gene match: 4. This CDR3 contains 14 residues. Germline CDR1 and CDR2: MNHNS and SASEGT. DNA of the CDR3: TGTGCCAGCAGTCCGGGACAGGGGTTTTCACCCCTCCACTTT. Amino acids: CASSPGQGFSPLHF.

V and J are TRBV27 and TRBJ2-7, with 10 bases matching TRBD2. Unmatched junction bases numbered 12, after V lost 3 bases and J lost 7 bases. This CDR3 contains 16 residues. CDR1 is MNHEY, CDR2 SMNVEV, per germline (reference sequence). This CDR3 is CASSFSLSGGAREQYF. The CDR3 DNA reads as TGTGCCAGCAGTTTCAGCCTAAGCGGGGGGGCTCGAGAGCAGTACTTC.

The chain employs TRBV29-1 and TRBJ2-1; D remains unclear. Trimming removed 3 bases from V and 12 bases from J, with 15 bases in between. CDR1 is SQVTM and CDR2 is ANQGSEA in the germline V gene. The CDR3 contains 12 residues. This CDR3 reads CSVDEARKMQFF. CDR3 DNA sequence: TGCAGCGTTGATGAAGCCCGAAAAATGCAGTTCTTC.

The CDR3 sequence is CASSSGGSMNTEAFF. For the CDR3, the DNA is TGTGCCAGCAGCTCCGGGGGAAGTATGAACACTGAAGCTTTCTTT. This chain joins TRBV5-4 and TRBJ1-1, with TRBD1 as a possible D gene (5 bases). Germline values: CDR1 SGHNT, CDR2 YYREEE (reference sequence). V lost 3 bases, J lost 0 bases, and 12 bases lay in between. The CDR3 contains 15 residues.

The chain combines TRBV15 with TRBJ2-7, with a weak D call TRBD2 (6 bases). CDR1 is LNHNV and CDR2 is YYDKDF in the germline V gene (reference sequence). The CDR3 has 14 amino acids. Between the trimmed V and J ends, which lost 5 bases and 0 bases, there was a span of 11 bases. CDR3: CATSGRGLSYEQYF. CDR3 nucleotide sequence: TGTGCCACCAGCGGGCGGGGCCTCTCCTACGAGCAGTACTTC.

This clone was detected only a few times. CDR3 sequence reads: CASSEGSGTNTDTQYF. The CDR3 DNA reads TGTGCCAGCAGTGAAGGTTCCGGGACTAACACAGATACGCAGTATTTT. The rearrangement uses TRBV2 and TRBJ2-3; 7 bases fit TRBD2. V lost 1 base, J lost 2 bases, and 6 bases stayed unmatched. This CDR3 is built from 16 residues. CDR1 is SNHLY and CDR2 is FYNNEI in the germline V gene.

The J gene is TRBJ2-1, the V gene TRBV2, with 11 bases aligning to TRBD2. The germline V gene has CDR1 SNHLY and CDR2 FYNNEI. The trim removed 10 bases at V and 4 bases at J, leaving 3 bases unmatched. The CDR3 runs 13 residues. The CDR3 loop is CAIAGGFYNEQFF. The CDR3, as DNA: TGTGCCATAGCGGGAGGGTTTTACAATGAGCAGTTCTTC. Filled out from reference TRBV2 and TRBJ2-1, the complete variable domain reads EPEVTQTPSHQVTQMGQEVILRCVPISNHLYFYWYRQILGQKVEFLVSFYNNEISEKSEIFDDQFSVERPDGSNFTLKIRSTKLEDSAMYFCAIAGGFYNEQFFGPGTRLTVL.

V is TRBV5-4 and J is TRBJ1-1, with D hard to call. The germline gives CDR1 SGHNT, CDR2 YYREEE (reference sequence). The CDR3 runs 13 residues. Trimming shortened V by 10 bases and J by 1 base, and 14 bases separated the two germline ends. DNA for the CDR3: TGTGCCTTTAAATGGGGAGGGAACACTGAAGCTTTCTTT. Translating gives CAFKWGGNTEAFF.

The chain uses TRBV25-1 and TRBJ2-7; 9 bases match TRBD2. This CDR3 has 13 residues. CDR1 and CDR2 (germline): MGHDK, SYGVNS. The J segment lost 5 bases and the V segment lost 4 bases, leaving 3 bases of the junction unmatched. CDR3: CASSGAGGDEQYF. DNA of the CDR3: TGTGCCAGCAGTGGAGCGGGAGGCGACGAGCAGTACTTC.

The rearrangement links TRBV5-1 to TRBJ2-6; 7 bases fit TRBD1. Looked up from germline, CDR1 is SGHRS and CDR2 is YFSETQ. V trimming: 4 bases; J trimming: 2 bases; junction bases outside the gene matches: 3. This CDR3 comprises 15 residues. CDR3: CASSDDRAGANVLTF. For the CDR3, the DNA is TGCGCCAGCAGCGATGACAGGGCTGGGGCCAACGTCCTGACTTTC. The full variable domain, with the rest looked up from reference TRBV5-1 and TRBJ2-6, is KAGVTQTPRYLIKTRGQQVTLSCSPISGHRSVSWYQQTPGQGLQFLFEYFSETQRNKGNFPGRFSGRQFSNSRSEMNVSTLELGDSALYLCASSDDRAGANVLTFGAGSRLTVL.